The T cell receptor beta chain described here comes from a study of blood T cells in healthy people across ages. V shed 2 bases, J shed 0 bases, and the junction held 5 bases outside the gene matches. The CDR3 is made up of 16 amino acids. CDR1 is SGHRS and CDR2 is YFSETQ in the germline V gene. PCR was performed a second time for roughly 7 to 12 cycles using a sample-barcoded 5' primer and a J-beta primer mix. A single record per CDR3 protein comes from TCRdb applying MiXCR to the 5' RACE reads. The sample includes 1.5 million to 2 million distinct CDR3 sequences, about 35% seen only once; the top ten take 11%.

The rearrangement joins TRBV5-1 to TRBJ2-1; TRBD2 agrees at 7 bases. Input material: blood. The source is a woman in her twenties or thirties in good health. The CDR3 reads CASSFPSGRSYNEQFF. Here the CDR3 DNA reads TGCGCCAGCAGCTTCCCTAGCGGACGCTCCTACAATGAGCAGTTCTTC.